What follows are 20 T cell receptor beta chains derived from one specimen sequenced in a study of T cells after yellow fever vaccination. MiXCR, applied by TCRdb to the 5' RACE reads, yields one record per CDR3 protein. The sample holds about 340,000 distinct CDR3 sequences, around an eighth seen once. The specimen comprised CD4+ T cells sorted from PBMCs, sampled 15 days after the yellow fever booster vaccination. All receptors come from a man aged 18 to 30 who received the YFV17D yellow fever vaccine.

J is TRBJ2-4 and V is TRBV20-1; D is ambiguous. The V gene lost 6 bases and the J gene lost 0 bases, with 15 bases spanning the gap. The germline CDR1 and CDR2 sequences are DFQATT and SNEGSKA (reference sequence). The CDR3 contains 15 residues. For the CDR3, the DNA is TGCAGTGCACCTCTTTGGGGATTAGCCAAAAACATTCAGTACTTC. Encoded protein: CSAPLWGLAKNIQYF.

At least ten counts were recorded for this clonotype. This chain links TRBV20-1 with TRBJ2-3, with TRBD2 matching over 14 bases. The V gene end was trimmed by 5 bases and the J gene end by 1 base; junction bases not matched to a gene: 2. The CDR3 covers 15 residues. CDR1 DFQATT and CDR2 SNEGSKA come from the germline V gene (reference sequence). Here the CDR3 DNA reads TGCAGTGCTGCGGGACTAGCGGGGGGCACAGATACGCAGTATTTT. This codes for CSAAGLAGGTDTQYF.

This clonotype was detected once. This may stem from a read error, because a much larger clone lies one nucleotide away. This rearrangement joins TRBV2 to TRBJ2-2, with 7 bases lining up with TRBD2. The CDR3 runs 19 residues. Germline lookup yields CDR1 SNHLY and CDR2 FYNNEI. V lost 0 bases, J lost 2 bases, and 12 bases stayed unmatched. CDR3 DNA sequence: TGTGCCAGCAGTGAAGCTGGCGTTCGGGGCGGGGGAAACACCGGGGAGCTGTTTTTT. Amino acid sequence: CASSEAGVRGGGNTGELFF.

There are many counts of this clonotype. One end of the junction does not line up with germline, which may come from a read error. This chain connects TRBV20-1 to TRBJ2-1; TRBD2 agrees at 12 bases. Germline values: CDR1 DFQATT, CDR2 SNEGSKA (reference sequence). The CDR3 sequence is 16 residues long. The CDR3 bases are TGCAGTGCTTTACTCCGACTAGCGGGGGCCTATAATGAGCAGTTCTTC. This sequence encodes CSALLRLAGAYNEQFF.

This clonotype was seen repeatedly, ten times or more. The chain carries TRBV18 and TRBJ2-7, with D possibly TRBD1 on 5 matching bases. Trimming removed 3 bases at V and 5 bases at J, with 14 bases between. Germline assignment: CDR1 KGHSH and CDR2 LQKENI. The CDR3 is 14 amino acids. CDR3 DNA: TGTGCCAGCTCACCGAATGCCAGGGCGGACGAGCAGTACGTC. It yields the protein CASSPNARADEQYV.

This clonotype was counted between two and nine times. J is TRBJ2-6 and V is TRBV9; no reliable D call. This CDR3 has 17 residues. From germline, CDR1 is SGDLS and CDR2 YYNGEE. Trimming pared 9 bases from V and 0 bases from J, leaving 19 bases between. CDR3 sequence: CATHPGPYPSGANVLTF. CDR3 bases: TGTGCCACCCACCCAGGACCCTATCCCTCTGGGGCCAACGTCCTGACTTTC.

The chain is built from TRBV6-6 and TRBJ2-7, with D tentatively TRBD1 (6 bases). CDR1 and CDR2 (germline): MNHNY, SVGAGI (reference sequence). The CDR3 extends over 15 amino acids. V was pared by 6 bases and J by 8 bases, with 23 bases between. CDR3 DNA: TGTGCCAGCAGAGAGCACACCGGGACACCGACACAGCAGTACGTC. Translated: CASREHTGTPTQQYV.

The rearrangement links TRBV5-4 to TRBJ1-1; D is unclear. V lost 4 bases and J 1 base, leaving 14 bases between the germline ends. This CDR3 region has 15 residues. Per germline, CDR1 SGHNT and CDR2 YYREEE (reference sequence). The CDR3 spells CASSPRSSWNTEAFF. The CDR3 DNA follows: TGTGCCAGCAGCCCCCGTTCGAGTTGGAACACTGAAGCTTTCTTT.

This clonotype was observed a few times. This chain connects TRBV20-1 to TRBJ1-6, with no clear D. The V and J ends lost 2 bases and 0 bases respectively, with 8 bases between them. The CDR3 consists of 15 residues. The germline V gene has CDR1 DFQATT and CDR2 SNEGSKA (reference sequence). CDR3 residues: CSARLESSYNSPLHF. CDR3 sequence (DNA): TGCAGTGCTAGACTGGAGAGCTCCTATAATTCACCCCTCCACTTT.

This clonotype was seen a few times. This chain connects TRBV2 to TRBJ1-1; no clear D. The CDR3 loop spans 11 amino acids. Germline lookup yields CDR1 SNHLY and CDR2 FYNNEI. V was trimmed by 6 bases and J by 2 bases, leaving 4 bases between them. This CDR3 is CASRNNTEAFF. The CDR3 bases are TGTGCCAGCAGAAACAACACTGAAGCTTTCTTT. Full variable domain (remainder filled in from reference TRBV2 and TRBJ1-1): EPEVTQTPSHQVTQMGQEVILRCVPISNHLYFYWYRQILGQKVEFLVSFYNNEISEKSEIFDDQFSVERPDGSNFTLKIRSTKLEDSAMYFCASRNNTEAFFGQGTRLTVV.

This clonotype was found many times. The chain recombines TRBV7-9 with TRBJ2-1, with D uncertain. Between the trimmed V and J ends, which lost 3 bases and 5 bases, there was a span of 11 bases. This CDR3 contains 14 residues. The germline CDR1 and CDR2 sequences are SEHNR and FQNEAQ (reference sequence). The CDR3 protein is CASSFWAVDNEQFF. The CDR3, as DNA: TGTGCCAGCAGCTTTTGGGCTGTTGACAATGAGCAGTTCTTC.

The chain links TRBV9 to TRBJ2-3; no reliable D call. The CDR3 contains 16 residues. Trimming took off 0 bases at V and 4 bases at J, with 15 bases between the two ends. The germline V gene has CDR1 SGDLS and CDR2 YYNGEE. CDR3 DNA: TGTGCCAGCAGCGTAGGGGCCCTAGGATCGGCAGATACGCAGTATTTT. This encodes CASSVGALGSADTQYF. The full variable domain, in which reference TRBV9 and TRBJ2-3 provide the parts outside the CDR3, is DSGVTQTPKHLITATGQRVTLRCSPRSGDLSVYWYQQSLDQGLQFLIQYYNGEERAKGNILERFSAQQFPDLHSELNLSSLELGDSALYFCASSVGALGSADTQYFGPGTRLTVL.

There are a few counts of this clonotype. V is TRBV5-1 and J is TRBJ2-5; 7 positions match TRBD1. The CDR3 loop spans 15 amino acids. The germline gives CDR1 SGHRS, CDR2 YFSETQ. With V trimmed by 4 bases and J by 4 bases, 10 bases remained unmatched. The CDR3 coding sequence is TGCGCCAGCAGCGCCTCTGGACAGGTGGGAGAGACCCAGTACTTC. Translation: CASSASGQVGETQYF.

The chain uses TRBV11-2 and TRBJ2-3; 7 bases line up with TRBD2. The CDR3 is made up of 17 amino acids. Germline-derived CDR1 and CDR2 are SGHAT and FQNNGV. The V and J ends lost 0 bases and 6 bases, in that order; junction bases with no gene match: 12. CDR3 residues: CASSLETSGVVVDTQYF. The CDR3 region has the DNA TGTGCCAGCAGCTTAGAAACGAGCGGGGTCGTAGTTGATACGCAGTATTTT.

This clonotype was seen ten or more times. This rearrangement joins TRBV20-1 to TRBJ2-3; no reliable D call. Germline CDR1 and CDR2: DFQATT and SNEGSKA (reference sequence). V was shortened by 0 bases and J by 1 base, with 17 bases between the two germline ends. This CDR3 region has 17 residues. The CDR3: CSARDPARGPGTDTQYF. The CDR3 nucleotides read TGCAGTGCTAGAGACCCGGCGAGAGGCCCCGGCACAGATACGCAGTATTTT.

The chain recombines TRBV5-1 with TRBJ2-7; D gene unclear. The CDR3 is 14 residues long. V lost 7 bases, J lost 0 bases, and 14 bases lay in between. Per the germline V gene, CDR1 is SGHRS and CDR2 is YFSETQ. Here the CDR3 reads CASRRASSSYEQYF. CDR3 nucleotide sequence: TGCGCCAGCCGGCGCGCCTCGAGCTCCTACGAGCAGTACTTC.

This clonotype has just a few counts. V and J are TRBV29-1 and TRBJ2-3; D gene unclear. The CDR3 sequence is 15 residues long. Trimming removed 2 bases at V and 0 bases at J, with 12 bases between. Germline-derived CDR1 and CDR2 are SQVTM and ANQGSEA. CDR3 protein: CSVERLAESTDTQYF. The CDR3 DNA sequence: TGCAGCGTTGAAAGACTCGCAGAGAGCACAGATACGCAGTATTTT.

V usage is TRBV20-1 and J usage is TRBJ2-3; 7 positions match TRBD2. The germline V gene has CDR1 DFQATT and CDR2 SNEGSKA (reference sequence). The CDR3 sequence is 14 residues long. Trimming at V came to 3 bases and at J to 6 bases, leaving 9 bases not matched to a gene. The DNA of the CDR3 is TGCAGTGCTAGTGGCGGGGGAAATTTGGATACGCAGTATTTT. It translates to CSASGGGNLDTQYF.

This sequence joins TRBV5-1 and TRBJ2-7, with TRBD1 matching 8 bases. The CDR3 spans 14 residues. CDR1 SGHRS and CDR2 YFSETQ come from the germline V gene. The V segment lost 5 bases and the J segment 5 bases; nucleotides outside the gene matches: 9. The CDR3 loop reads CASSERTGPNEQYF. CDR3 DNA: TGCGCCAGCAGTGAAAGGACAGGGCCTAACGAGCAGTACTTC.

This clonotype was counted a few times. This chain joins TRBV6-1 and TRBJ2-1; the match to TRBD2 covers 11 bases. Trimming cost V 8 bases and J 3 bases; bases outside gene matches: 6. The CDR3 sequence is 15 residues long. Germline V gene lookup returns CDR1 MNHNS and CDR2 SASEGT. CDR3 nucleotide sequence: TGTGCCAGCTTCTCCGGGACTAGCGGCTACAATGAGCAGTTCTTC. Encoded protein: CASFSGTSGYNEQFF.